Listed below are T cell receptor beta chains from one sample, sequenced in a study of brain T cells in children with intractable seizures. Produced via immunoSEQ multiplex PCR; TCRdb's table is partial and in-frame only. The sample has hundreds of thousands of clones, 93% seen once. The sample consisted of peripheral blood, taken about 5 months after surgery. The receptors were gathered from a boy younger than two with tuberous sclerosis and intractable seizures. Both conserved end residues are part of each CDR3. D genes are given only for firm matches. A row's size may be missing; if present it is once, few, many or a size class.

>TRBV11-1|TRBJ2-1|.|.
TGTGCCAGCAGCATTACCTCCTACAATGAGCAGTTCTTC
CASSITSYNEQFF
>TRBV5-4|TRBJ2-7|TRBD2|.
TGTGCCAGCAGCTTGGGGACTAGCGGGAGTTACGAGCAGTACTTC
CASSLGTSGSYEQYF
>TRBV21-1|TRBJ2-5|.|.
TGTGCCAGCAGCAAAATTAGCGGGGGGGCCCCGGAGACCCAGTACTTC
CASSKISGGAPETQYF
>TRBV30|TRBJ1-2|TRBD1|.
TGTGCCTGGAGTGGAGGGGACAGGGCCTTATATGGCTACACCTTC
CAWSGGDRALYGYTF
>TRBV19|TRBJ2-2|.|.
TGTGCCAGCAGTAGTGGGGGATCCACCGGGGAGCTGTTTTTT
CASSSGGSTGELFF
>TRBV30|TRBJ2-1|.|.
TGTGCCTGTATGATGGGACCTCTAGCTGGGGATGAGCAGTTCTTC
CACMMGPLAGDEQFF
>TRBV7-3|TRBJ2-7|.|.
TGTGCCAGCAGCTTACCCCCTGGCAAGGCTAGCGTTTACTACGAGCAGTACTTC
CASSLPPGKASVYYEQYF
>TRBV5-5|TRBJ1-5|.|.
TGTGCCAGCAGCTTGGGATCTCAGCCCCAGCATTTT
CASSLGSQPQHF
>TRBV28|TRBJ1-2|TRBD1|.
TGTGCCAGCAGTTTACGTCAGGGGGCTGATGGCTACACCTTC
CASSLRQGADGYTF
>TRBV2|TRBJ1-1|TRBD1|.
TGTGCCAGCAGCGGAGGACAGGGCGACACTGAAGCTTTCTTT
CASSGGQGDTEAFF
>TRBV5-4|TRBJ2-5|TRBD1|.
TGTGCCAGCAGCTCGACGGGACAGGGAACGGAGACCCAGTACTTC
CASSSTGQGTETQYF
>TRBV18|TRBJ2-5|TRBD1|.
TGTGCCAGCTCACCACGTACAGGGGTAGAGACCCAGTACTTC
CASSPRTGVETQYF
>TRBV7-9|TRBJ2-3|.|.
TGTGCCAGCGGGGAACAGGGTACCACAGATACGCAGTATTTT
CASGEQGTTDTQYF
>TRBV11-2|TRBJ2-6|TRBD1|.
TGTGCCAGCAGCCCAGGGGACAGGGGGCCTGGGGCCAACGTCCTGACTTTC
CASSPGDRGPGANVLTF
>TRBV18|TRBJ1-2|TRBD1|.
TGTGCCAGCTCACCACCGTGGGACAGGGACAACTATGGCTACACCTTC
CASSPPWDRDNYGYTF
>TRBV9|TRBJ2-5|TRBD1|.
TGTGCCAGCAGCGCCACAGGGGGCCAAGAGACCCAGTACTTC
CASSATGGQETQYF
>TRBV6-2/TRBV6-3|TRBJ2-7|.|.
TGTGCCAGCAGTTACGACCGATTTGCGGCCTACGAGCAGTACTTC
CASSYDRFAAYEQYF
>TRBV6-4|TRBJ1-5|TRBD1|.
TGTGCCAGCAGTGACCCCAGGGGGTACGGCAATCAGCCCCAGCATTTT
CASSDPRGYGNQPQHF
>TRBV6-2/TRBV6-3|TRBJ2-7|.|.
TGTGCCAGCAGTTGGACCTACGAGCAGTACTTC
CASSWTYEQYF
>TRBV28|TRBJ1-1|.|.
TGTGCCAGCAGTTCTCAGGGGAGGAACACTGAAGCTTTCTTT
CASSSQGRNTEAFF
>TRBV19|TRBJ2-1|.|.
TGTGCCGCCGGGCGGGACTCCCCTTTAGTGGATGAGCAGTTCTTC
CAAGRDSPLVDEQFF
>TRBV30|TRBJ1-6|.|.
TGTGCCTGCCTAGGGGGGCCAATAAATTCACCCCTCCACTTT
CACLGGPINSPLHF
>TRBV12-3/TRBV12-4|TRBJ1-2|.|once
TGTGCCAGCACCCTCCTAGGCTATGGCTACACCTTC
CASTLLGYGYTF
>TRBV9|TRBJ2-7|TRBD1|.
TGTGCCAGCAGCGCAGCAGGGACAGTTGGAGAGCAGTACTTC
CASSAAGTVGEQYF
>TRBV23-1|TRBJ1-2|TRBD1|.
TGCGCCAGCAGTCTCAGAGTGTGGACAGGCTATGGCTACACCTTC
CASSLRVWTGYGYTF
>TRBV4-1|TRBJ1-4|TRBD1|.
TGCGCCAGCAGCGGCGGAAGACCGGGACAGGGCTTAAGAAAACTGTTTTTT
CASSGGRPGQGLRKLFF
>TRBV2|TRBJ2-1|TRBD2|once
TGTGCCAGCAGCCGAGCGGGAGGACGGTTCTACAATGAGCAGTTCTTC
CASSRAGGRFYNEQFF
>TRBV5-1|TRBJ2-3|.|once
TGCGCCAGCAGCTTGGATGAGGTTTCGACAGATACGCAGTATTTT
CASSLDEVSTDTQYF
>TRBV19|TRBJ2-6|.|.
TGTGCCAGTAGTCCTAAACCTTTTACTGGGGCCAACGTCCTGACTTTC
CASSPKPFTGANVLTF
>TRBV5-1|TRBJ1-1|.|.
TGCGCCAGCAGCTTGGAGGGGAATTCGAACACTGAAGCTTTCTTT
CASSLEGNSNTEAFF
>TRBV5-1|TRBJ2-1|TRBD1|few
TGCGCCAGCAGCTTGGTTCAGGGGGCGACTGAGCAGTTCTTC
CASSLVQGATEQFF